This T cell receptor (beta chain) was sequenced for a study of blood T cells in healthy people across ages. Germline loops: CDR1 MNHEY, CDR2 SVGAGI. Trimming removed 8 bases from V and 0 bases from J; junction bases left unmatched: 6. The CDR3 runs 16 residues. With a J-beta primer mix and a sample-barcoded 5' primer, a second PCR ran 7 to 11 cycles. Every cDNA was tagged by a template-switch adaptor with 12 random nucleotides. TCRdb passed the 5' RACE reads through MiXCR, listing each CDR3 protein once. The data show 750,000 to 1,000,000 distinct CDR3 sequences, roughly 29% seen once. This sample was shared with a second study, whose subject was T cells of mothers and their children. This second study notes: From each mother came over 8.5 million TCR beta CDR3 reads, and from each child came 2.5 million to 3 million.

This rearrangement joins TRBV6-5 to TRBJ2-3; 12 positions match TRBD2. The receptor was derived from a woman aged 40 to 50 in good health. Sequencing was performed on blood. The CDR3 protein is CASGPSGGASTDTQYF. The CDR3 DNA is TGTGCCAGCGGTCCTAGCGGGGGGGCTAGCACAGATACGCAGTATTTT.